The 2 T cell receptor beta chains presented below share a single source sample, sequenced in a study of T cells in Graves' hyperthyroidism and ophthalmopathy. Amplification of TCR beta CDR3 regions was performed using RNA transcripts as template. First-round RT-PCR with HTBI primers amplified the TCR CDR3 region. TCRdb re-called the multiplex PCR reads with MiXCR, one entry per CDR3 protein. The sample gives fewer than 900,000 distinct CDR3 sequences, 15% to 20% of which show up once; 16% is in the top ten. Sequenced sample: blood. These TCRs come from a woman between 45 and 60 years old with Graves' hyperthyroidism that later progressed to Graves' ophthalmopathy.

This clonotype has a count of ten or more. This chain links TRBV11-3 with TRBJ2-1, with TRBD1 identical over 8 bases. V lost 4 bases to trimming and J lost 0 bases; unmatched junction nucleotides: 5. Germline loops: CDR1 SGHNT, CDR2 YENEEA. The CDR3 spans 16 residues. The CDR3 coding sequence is TGTGCCAGCAGCTCAAAACAGGGGGGCTCCTACAATGAGCAGTTCTTC. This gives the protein CASSSKQGGSYNEQFF. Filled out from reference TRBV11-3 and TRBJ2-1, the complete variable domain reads EAGVVQSPRYKIIEKKQPVAFWCNPISGHNTLYWYLQNLGQGPELLIRYENEEAVDDSQLPKDRFSAERLKGVDSTLKIQPAELGDSAVYLCASSSKQGGSYNEQFFGPGTRLTVL.

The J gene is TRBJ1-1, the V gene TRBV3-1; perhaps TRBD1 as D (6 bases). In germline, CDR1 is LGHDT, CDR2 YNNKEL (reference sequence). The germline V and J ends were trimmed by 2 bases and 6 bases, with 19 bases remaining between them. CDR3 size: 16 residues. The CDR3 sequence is CASSQTGQHRAAEAFF. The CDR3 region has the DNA TGTGCCAGCAGCCAAACCGGACAGCACCGTGCCGCTGAAGCTTTCTTT.